This T cell receptor (beta chain) was profiled in a study of T cell responses to AZD1222 COVID-19 vaccine. Concerning this clone itself: Its antigen is not known.

Using immunoSEQ multiplex PCR, the repertoire was profiled, and TCRdb retains in-frame clones only, with some absent. The repertoire has under 150,000 clones, roughly nine tenths of them found once; the top ten carry about 1.5%. Study findings and constraints: CD4 TCRs covered the whole spike, strongest at regions 160-218 and 743-854.

This CDR3 contains 15 residues. CDR1 and CDR2 (germline): ENHRY, SYGVKD. V lost 2 bases, J lost 4 bases, and 6 bases stayed unmatched. V and J are TRBV10-3 and TRBJ1-2, with 8 nucleotides matching TRBD1. The sample here was peripheral blood, taken on day 0 of AZD1222 vaccination. The TCR was taken from an adult in good health. The DNA for the CDR3 is TGTGCCATCAGTGAGCCTGGACAGGGAGGCTATGGCTACACCTTC. Its protein is CAISEPGQGGYGYTF.